Each of the 2 T cell receptor beta chains below was sequenced from the same sample in a study of cytomegalovirus exposure and HLA in healthy donors. Vbeta (60) and Jbeta (13) primers were used in the PCR. The protocol was immunoSEQ multiplex PCR, while the TCRdb copy is restricted to in-frame clones and leaves out a portion. This table holds about 190,000 clones, roughly 80% found once. The source material was PBMCs. These receptor sequences come from a man between 50 and 59 years old in good health and CMV-seronegative.

The chain has TRBV9 and TRBJ2-1, with 12 bases identical to TRBD2. The germline V gene has CDR1 SGDLS and CDR2 YYNGEE. The CDR3 sequence is 14 residues long. Germline trimming cut 4 bases from V and 10 bases from J; bases unmatched to any gene: 6. The CDR3 spells CASSPGLAGNEQFF. The CDR3 nucleotides are TGTGCCAGCAGCCCGGGACTAGCGGGTAACGAGCAGTTCTTC.

V and J are TRBV5-4 and TRBJ2-3, with TRBD2 identical over 8 bases. The length of the CDR3 is 18 residues. Germline V lookup: CDR1 SGHNT, CDR2 YYREEE (reference sequence). The V and J ends lost 0 bases and 0 bases, in that order; junction bases with no gene match: 9. CDR3 nucleotide sequence: TGTGCCAGCAGCTTGGGGGCCCAGCGGGGGCCAAGCACAGATACGCAGTATTTT. It yields the protein CASSLGAQRGPSTDTQYF.